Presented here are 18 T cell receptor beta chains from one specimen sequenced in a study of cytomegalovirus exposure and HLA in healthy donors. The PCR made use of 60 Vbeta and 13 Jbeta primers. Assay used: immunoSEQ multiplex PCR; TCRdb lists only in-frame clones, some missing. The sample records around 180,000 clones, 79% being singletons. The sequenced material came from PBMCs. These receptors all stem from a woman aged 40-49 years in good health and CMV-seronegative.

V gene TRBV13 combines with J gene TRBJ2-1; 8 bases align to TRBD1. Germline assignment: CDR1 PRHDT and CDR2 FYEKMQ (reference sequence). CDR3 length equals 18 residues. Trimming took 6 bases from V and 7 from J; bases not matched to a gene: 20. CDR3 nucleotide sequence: TGTGCCAGCAGATACCCCCCAGGGGGCGGTCTGGGCGGTAATGAGCAGTTCTTC. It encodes CASRYPPGGGLGGNEQFF.

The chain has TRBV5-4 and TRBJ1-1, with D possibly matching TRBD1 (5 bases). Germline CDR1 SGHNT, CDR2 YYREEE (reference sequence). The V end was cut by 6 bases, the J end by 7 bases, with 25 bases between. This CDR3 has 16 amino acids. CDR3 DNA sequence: TGTGCCAGCACCCACGTTCTCGGTGGGGGGAACGATGAAGCTTTCTTT. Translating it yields CASTHVLGGGNDEAFF.

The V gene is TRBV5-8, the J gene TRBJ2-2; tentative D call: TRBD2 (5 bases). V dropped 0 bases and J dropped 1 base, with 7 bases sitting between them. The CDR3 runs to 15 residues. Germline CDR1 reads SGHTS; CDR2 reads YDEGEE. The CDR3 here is CASSLATRNTGELFF. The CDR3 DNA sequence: TGTGCCAGCAGCTTGGCAACTAGGAACACCGGGGAGCTGTTTTTT.

The chain's CDR3 is CSVGGQGYEQYF. Written as DNA, the CDR3 is TGCAGCGTGGGGGGACAGGGTTACGAGCAGTACTTC. The V and J genes are TRBV29-1 and TRBJ2-7; TRBD1 matches at 9 bases. CDR1 SQVTM and CDR2 ANQGSEA come from the germline V gene. The V gene end was trimmed by 6 bases and the J gene end by 4 bases; junction bases not matched to a gene: 4. The CDR3 totals 12 residues.

The CDR3 DNA reads TGTGCCTGGAGTCCCCCTAGGCGGGTGGCGGGCAATGAGCAGTTCTTC. It specifies CAWSPPRRVAGNEQFF. This chain connects TRBV30 to TRBJ2-1; the D gene is possibly TRBD2 (5 bases). The germline V gene encodes CDR1 GTSNPN and CDR2 SVGIG (reference sequence). V was trimmed by 2 bases and J by 6 bases, leaving 20 bases between them. The CDR3 length is 16 residues.

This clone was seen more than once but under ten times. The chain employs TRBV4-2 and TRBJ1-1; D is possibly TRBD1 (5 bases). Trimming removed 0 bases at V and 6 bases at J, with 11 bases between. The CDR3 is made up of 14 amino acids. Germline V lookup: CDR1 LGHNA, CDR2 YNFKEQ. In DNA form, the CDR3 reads TGTGCCAGCAGCCAAGAAGGGGTTAAGGCTGAAGCTTTCTTT. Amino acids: CASSQEGVKAEAFF.

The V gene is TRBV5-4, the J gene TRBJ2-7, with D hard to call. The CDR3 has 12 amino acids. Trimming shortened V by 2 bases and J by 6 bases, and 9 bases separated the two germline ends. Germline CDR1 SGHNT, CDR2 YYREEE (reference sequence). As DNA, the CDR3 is TGTGCCAGCAGCTTTGGTCTGCGCGAGCAGTACTTC. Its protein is CASSFGLREQYF. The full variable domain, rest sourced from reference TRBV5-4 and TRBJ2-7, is ETGVTQSPTHLIKTRGQQVTLRCSSQSGHNTVSWYQQALGQGPQFIFQYYREEENGRGNFPPRFSGLQFPNYSSELNVNALELDDSALYLCASSFGLREQYFGPGTRLTVT.

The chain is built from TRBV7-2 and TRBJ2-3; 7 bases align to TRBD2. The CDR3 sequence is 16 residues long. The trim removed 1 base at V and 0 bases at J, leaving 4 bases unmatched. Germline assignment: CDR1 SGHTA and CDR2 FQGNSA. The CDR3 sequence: CASSLDGGTSTDTQYF. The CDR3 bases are TGTGCCAGCAGCTTAGACGGGGGGACTAGCACAGATACGCAGTATTTT.

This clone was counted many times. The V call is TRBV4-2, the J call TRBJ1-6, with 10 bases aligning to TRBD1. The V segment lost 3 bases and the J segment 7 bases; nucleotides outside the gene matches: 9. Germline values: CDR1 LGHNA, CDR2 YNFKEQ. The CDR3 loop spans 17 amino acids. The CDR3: CASSQGPGQGDNSPLHF. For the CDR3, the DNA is TGTGCCAGCAGCCAGGGACCTGGACAGGGGGACAATTCACCCCTCCACTTT.

CDR3 DNA: TGTGCCAGCAGCGCAGGGGGCGGTGGCGCTGAAGCTTTCTTT. Translation: CASSAGGGGAEAFF. The rearrangement links TRBV7-8 to TRBJ1-1; 8 positions match TRBD1. V was clipped by 5 bases and J by 6 bases; unmatched bases: 8. The CDR3 is 14 residues long. The germline V gene encodes CDR1 SGHVS and CDR2 FQNEAQ.

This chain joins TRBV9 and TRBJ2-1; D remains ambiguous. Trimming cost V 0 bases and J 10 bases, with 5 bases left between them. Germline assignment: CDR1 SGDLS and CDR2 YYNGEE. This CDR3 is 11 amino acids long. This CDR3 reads CASSVESEQFF. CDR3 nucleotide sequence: TGTGCCAGCAGCGTAGAGAGCGAGCAGTTCTTC. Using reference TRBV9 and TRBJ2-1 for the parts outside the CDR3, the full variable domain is DSGVTQTPKHLITATGQRVTLRCSPRSGDLSVYWYQQSLDQGLQFLIQYYNGEERAKGNILERFSAQQFPDLHSELNLSSLELGDSALYFCASSVESEQFFGPGTRLTVL.

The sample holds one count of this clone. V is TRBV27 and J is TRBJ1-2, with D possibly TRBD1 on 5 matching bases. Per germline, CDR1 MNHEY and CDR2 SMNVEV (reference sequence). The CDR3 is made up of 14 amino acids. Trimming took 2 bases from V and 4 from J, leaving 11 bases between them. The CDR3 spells CASSLRAGLYGYTF. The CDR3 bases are TGTGCCAGCAGTTTAAGGGCAGGGCTCTATGGCTACACCTTC.

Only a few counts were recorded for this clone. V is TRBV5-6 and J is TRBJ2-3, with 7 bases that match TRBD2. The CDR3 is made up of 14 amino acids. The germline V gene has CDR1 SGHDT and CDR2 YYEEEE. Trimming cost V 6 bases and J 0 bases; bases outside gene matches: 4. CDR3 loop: CASTVGGSTDTQYF. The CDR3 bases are TGTGCCAGCACGGTGGGAGGGAGCACAGATACGCAGTATTTT.

CDR3 DNA sequence: TGCAGCGTTCGGGACAGGGGGGAGATGAACACTGAAGCTTTCTTT. Translated, it gives CSVRDRGEMNTEAFF. The rearrangement uses TRBV29-1 and TRBJ1-1; TRBD1 matches 11 bases. The germline V gene encodes CDR1 SQVTM and CDR2 ANQGSEA. The CDR3 totals 15 residues. The trim removed 5 bases at V and 0 bases at J, leaving 5 bases unmatched. The complete variable domain, with remaining parts taken from reference TRBV29-1 and TRBJ1-1, reads SAVISQKPSRDICQRGTSLTIQCQVDSQVTMMFWYRQQPGQSLTLIATANQGSEATYESGFVIDKFPISRPNLTFSTLTVSNMSPEDSSIYLCSVRDRGEMNTEAFFGQGTRLTVV.

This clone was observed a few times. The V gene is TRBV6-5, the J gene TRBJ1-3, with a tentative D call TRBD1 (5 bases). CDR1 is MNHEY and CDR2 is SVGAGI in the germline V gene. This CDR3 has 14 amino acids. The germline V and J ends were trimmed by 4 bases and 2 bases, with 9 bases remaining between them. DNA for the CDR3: TGTGCCAGCAGTTCTGGACACCCTGGAAACACCATATATTTT. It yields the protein CASSSGHPGNTIYF.

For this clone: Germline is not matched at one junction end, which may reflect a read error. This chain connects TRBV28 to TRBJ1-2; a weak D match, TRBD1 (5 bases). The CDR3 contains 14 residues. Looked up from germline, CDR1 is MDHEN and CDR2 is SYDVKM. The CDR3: CVSSLRTRADGYTF. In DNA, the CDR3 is TGTGTCAGCAGTTTACGGACCAGGGCGGATGGCTACACCTTC.

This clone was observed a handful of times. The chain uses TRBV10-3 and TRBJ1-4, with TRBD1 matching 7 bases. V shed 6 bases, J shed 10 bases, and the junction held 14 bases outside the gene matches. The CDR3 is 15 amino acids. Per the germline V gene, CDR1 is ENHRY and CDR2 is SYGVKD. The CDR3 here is CAISPDRAGSGKLFF. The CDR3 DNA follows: TGTGCCATCAGCCCCGACAGGGCCGGGTCGGGAAAACTGTTTTTT.

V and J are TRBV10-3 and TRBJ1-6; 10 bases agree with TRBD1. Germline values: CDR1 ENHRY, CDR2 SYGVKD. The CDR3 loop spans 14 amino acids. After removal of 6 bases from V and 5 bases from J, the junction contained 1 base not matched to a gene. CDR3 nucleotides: TGTGCCATCAGAGGGACAGGGGATAATTCACCCCTCCACTTT. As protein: CAIRGTGDNSPLHF.